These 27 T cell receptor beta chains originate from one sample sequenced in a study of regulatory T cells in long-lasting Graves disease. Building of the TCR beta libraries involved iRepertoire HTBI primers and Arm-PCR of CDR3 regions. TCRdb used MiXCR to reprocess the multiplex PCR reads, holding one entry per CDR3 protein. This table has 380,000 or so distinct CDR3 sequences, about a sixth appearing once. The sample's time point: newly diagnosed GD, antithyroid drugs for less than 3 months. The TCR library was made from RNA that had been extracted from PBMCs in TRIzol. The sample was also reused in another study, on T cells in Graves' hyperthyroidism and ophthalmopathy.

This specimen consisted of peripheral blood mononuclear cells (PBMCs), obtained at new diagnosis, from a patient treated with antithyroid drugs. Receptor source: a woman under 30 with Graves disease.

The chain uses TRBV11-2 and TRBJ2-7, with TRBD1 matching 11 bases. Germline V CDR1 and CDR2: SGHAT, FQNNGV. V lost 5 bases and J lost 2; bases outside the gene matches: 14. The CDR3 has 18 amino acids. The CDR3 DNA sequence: TGTGCCAGCAGCCCAAGCCGCCGGGACAGGGGGATTGCCTACGAGCAGTACTTC. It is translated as CASSPSRRDRGIAYEQYF.

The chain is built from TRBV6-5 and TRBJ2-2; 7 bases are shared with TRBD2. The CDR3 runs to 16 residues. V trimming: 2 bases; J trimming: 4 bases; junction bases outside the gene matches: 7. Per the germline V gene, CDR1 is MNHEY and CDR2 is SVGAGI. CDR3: CASSYLGGGSTGELFF. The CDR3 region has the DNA TGTGCCAGCAGTTACCTCGGCGGGGGAAGCACCGGGGAGCTGTTTTTT.

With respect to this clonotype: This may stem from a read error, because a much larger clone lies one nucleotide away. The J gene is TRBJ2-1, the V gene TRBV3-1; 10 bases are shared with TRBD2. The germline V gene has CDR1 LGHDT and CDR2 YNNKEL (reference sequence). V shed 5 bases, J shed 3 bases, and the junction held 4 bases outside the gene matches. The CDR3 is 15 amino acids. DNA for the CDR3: TGTGCCAGCAGCTCGAGCGGGAGGGACTACAATGAGCAGTTCTTC. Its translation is CASSSSGRDYNEQFF.

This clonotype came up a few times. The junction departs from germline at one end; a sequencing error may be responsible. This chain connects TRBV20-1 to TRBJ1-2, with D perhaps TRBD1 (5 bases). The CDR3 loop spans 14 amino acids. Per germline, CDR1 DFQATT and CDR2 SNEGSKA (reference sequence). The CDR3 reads CSAISFSGNFGYTF. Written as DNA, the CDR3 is TGCAGTGCTATTTCGTTTTCAGGGAACTTTGGCTACACCTTC.

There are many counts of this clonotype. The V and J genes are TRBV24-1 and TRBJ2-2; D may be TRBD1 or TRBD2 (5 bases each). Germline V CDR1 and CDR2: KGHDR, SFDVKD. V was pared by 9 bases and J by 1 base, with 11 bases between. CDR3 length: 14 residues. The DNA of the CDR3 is TGTGCCACCGAGGGGACGGTGAACACCGGGGAGCTGTTTTTT. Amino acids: CATEGTVNTGELFF.

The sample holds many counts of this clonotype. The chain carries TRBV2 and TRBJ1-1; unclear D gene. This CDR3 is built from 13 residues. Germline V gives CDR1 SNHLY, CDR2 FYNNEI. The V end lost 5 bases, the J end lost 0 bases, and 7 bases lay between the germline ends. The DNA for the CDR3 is TGTGCCAGCAGTACGGGTTTGAACACTGAAGCTTTCTTT. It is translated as CASSTGLNTEAFF.

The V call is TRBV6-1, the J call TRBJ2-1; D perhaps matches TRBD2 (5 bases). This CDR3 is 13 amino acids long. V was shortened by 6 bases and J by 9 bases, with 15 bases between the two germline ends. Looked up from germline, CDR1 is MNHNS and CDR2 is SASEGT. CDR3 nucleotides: TGTGCCAGCAGAGCGGCAGGCGTCTTTGAGCAGTTCTTC. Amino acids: CASRAAGVFEQFF.

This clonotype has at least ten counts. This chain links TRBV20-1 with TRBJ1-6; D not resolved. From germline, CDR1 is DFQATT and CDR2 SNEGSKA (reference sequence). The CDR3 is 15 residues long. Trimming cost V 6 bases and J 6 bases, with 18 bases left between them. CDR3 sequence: CSAPPSGNLNSPLHF. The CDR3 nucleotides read TGCAGTGCCCCCCCCTCCGGGAACCTTAATTCACCCCTCCACTTT.

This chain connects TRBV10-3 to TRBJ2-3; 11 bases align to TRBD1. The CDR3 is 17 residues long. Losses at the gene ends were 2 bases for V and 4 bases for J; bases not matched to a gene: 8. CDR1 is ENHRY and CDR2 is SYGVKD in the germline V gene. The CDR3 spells CAISELGQGASADTQYF. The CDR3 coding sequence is TGTGCCATCAGTGAGCTAGGACAGGGGGCTTCCGCAGATACGCAGTATTTT.

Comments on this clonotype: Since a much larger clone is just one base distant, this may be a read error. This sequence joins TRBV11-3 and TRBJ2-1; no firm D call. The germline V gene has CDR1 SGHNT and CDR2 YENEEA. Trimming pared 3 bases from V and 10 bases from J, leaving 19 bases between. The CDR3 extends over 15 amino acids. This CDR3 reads CASSLNAGGAYEQFF. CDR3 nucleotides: TGTGCCAGCAGCTTGAACGCCGGTGGAGCTTACGAGCAGTTCTTC.

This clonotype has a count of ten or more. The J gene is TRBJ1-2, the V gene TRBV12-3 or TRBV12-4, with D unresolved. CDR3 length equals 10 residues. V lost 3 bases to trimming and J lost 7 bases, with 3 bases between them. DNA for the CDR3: TGTGCCAGCAGTTTTCCTGGCTACACCTTC. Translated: CASSFPGYTF.

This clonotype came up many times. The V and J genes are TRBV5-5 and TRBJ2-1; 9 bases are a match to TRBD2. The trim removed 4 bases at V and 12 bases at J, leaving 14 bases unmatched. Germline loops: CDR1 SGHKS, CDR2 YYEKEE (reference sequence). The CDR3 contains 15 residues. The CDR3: CASSAGLANYQGQFF. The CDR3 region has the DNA TGTGCCAGCAGCGCCGGACTAGCGAACTATCAAGGGCAGTTCTTC.

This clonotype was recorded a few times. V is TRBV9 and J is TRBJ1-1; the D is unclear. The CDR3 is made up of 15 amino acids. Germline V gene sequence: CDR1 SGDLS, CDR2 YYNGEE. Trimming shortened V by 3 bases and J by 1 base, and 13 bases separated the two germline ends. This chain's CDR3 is CASSEHAGSNTEAFF. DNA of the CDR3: TGTGCCAGCAGCGAACACGCAGGATCGAACACTGAAGCTTTCTTT.

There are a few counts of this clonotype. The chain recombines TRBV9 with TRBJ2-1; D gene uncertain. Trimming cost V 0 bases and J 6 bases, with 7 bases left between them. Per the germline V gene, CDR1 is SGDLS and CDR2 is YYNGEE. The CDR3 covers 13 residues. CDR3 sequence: CASSVEGVNEQFF. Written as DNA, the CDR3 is TGTGCCAGCAGCGTAGAAGGAGTCAATGAGCAGTTCTTC.

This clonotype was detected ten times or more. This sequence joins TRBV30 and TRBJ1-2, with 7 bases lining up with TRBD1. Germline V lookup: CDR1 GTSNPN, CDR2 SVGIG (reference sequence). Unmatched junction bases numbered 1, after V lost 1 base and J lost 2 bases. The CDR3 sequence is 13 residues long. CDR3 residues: CAWSGGQNYGYTF. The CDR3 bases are TGTGCCTGGAGTGGGGGACAGAACTATGGCTACACCTTC.

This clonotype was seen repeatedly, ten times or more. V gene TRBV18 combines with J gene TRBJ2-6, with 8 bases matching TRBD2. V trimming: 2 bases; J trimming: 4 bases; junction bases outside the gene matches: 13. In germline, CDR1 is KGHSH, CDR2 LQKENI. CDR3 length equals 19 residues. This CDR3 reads CASSPSGGAGMIGANVLTF. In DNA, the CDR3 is TGTGCCAGCTCACCATCGGGAGGGGCGGGAATGATCGGGGCCAACGTCCTGACTTTC.

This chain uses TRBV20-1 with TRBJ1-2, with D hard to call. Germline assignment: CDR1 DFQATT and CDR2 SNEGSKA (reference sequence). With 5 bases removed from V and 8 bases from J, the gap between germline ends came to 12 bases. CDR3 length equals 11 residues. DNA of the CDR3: TGCAGTGCTGTCTTCGGGGAGGGCTACACCTTC. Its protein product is CSAVFGEGYTF.

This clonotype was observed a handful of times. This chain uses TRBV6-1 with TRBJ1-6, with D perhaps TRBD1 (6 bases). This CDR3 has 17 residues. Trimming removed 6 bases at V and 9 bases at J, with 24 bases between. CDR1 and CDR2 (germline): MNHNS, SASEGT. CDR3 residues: CASRQPGTSKGSSPLHF. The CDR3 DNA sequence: TGTGCCAGCAGACAGCCTGGGACATCCAAGGGAAGTTCACCCCTCCACTTT.

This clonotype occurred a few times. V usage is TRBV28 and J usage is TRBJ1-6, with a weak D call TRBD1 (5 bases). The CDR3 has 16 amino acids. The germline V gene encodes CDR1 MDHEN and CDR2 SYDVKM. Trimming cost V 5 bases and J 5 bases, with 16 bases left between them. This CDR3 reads CASSQSGHSDNSPLHF. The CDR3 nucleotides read TGTGCCAGCAGTCAATCTGGACATTCAGATAATTCACCCCTCCACTTT.

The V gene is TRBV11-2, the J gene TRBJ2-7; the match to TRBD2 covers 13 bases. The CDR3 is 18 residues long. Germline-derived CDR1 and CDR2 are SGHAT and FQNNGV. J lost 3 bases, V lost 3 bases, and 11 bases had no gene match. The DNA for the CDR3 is TGTGCCAGCAGCTTTAGTCGGACTAGCGGGAGTGGGCGCTACGAGCAGTACTTC. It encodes CASSFSRTSGSGRYEQYF.

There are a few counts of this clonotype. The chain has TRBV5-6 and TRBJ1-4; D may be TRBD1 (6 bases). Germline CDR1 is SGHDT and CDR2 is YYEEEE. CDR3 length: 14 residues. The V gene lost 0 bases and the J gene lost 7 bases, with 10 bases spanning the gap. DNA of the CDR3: TGTGCCAGCAGCTTGGCAGGGGTTGGTGAAAAACTGTTTTTT. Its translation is CASSLAGVGEKLFF.

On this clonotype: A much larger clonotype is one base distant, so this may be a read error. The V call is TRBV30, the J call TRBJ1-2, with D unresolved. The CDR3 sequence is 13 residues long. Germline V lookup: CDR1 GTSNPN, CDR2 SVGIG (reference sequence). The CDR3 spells CAWSDRTDRGSTF. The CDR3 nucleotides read TGTGCCTGGAGTGATAGGACGGATCGAGGCTCCACCTTC.

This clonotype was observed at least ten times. In DNA, the CDR3 is TGTGCCAGCAGTTCCGGAAACACCATATATTTT. This translates into CASSSGNTIYF. The chain carries TRBV5-6 and TRBJ1-3; D not resolved. The CDR3 consists of 11 residues. The germline gives CDR1 SGHDT, CDR2 YYEEEE. V was trimmed by 5 bases and J by 4 bases, leaving 4 bases between them.

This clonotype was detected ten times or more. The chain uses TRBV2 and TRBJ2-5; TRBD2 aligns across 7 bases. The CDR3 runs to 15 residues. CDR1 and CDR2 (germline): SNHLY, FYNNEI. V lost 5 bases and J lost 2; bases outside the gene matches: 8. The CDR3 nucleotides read TGTGCCAGCAGTCAGGAGCGGGACCCACAAGAGACCCAGTACTTC. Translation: CASSQERDPQETQYF.

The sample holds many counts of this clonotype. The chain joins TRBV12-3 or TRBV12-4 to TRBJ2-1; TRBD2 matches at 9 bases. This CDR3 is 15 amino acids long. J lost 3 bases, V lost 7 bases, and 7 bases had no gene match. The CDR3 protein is CASTVAGANYNEQFF. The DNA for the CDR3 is TGTGCCAGCACCGTAGCGGGGGCCAACTACAATGAGCAGTTCTTC.

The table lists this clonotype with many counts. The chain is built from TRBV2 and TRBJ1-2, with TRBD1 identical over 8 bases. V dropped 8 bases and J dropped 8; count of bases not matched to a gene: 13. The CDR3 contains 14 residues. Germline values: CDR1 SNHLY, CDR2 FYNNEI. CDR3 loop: CASETSGGPEGYTF. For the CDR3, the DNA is TGTGCCAGCGAAACGTCAGGGGGCCCGGAAGGCTACACCTTC.

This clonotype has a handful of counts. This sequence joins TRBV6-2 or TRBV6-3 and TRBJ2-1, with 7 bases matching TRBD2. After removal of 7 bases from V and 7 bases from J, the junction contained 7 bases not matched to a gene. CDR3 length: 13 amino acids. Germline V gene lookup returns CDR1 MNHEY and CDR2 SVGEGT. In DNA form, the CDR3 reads TGTGCCAGCACCGACGGGGGGAGGAATGAGCAGTTCTTC. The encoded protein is CASTDGGRNEQFF.